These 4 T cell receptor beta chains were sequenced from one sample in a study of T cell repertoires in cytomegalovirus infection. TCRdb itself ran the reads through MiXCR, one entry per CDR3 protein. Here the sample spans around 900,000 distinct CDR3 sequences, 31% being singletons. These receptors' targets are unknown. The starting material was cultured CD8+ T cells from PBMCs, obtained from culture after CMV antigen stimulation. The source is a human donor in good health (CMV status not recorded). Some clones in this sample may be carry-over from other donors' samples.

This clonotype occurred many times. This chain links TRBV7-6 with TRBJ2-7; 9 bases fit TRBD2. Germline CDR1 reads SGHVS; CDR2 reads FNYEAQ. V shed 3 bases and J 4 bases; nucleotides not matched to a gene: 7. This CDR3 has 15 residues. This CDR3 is CASSLAPGLAYEQYF. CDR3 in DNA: TGTGCCAGCAGCTTGGCCCCGGGACTAGCATACGAGCAGTACTTC.

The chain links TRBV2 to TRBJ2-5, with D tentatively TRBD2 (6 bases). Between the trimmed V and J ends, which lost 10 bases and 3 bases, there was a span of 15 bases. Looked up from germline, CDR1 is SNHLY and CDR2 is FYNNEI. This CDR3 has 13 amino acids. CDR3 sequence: CAIERGRKETQYF. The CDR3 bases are TGTGCCATAGAGCGAGGGAGGAAAGAGACCCAGTACTTC.

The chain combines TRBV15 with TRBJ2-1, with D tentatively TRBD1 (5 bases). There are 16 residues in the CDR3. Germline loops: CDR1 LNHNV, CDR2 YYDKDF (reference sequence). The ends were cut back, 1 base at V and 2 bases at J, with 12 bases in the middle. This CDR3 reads CATSRVGDSPYNEQFF. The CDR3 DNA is TGTGCCACCAGCAGAGTGGGCGACAGCCCCTACAATGAGCAGTTCTTC.

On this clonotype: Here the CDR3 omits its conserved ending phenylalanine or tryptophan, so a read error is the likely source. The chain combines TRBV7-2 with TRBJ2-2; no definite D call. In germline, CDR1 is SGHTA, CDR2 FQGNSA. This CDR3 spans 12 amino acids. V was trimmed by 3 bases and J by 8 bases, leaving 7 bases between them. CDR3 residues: CASSFWAGELFL. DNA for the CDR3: TGTGCCAGCAGCTTTTGGGCTGGGGAGCTGTTTTTA.